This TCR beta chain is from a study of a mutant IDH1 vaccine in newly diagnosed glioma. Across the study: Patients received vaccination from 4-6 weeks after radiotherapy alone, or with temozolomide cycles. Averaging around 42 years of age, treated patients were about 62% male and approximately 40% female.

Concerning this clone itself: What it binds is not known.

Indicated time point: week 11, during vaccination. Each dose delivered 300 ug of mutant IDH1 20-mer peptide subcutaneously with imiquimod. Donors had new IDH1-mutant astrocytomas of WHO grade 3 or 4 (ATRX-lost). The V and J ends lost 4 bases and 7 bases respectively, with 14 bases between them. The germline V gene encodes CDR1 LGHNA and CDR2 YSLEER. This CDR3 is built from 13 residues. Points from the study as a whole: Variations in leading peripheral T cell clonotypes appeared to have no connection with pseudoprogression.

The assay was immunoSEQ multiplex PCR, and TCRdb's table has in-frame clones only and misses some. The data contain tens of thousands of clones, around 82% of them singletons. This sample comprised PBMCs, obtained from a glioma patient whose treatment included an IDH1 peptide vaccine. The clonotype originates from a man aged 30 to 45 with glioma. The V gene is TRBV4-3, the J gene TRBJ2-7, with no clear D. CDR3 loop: CASSPGPGREQYF. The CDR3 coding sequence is TGCGCCAGCAGCCCAGGACCCGGAAGGGAGCAGTACTTC.